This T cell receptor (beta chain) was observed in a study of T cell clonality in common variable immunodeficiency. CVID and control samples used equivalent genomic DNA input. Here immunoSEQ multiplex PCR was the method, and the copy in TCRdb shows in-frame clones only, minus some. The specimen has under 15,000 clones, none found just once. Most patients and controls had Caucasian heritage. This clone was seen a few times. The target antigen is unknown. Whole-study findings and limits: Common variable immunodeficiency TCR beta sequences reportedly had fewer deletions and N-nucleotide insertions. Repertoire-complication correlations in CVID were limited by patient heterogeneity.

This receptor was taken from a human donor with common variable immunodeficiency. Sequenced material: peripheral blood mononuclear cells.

CDR3 DNA, as far as it was read: TGTGCCAGCAGTTACCCGGGGGGGAGAGAGACC. Translation gives CASSYPGGRET. The whole CDR3 sequence reads CASSYPGGRETQYF. This sequence joins TRBV6-2 or TRBV6-3 and TRBJ2-5; 8 nucleotides match TRBD2. The read ends 3 residues before the CDR3 terminus; that terminus is restored from the germline J gene. The CDR3 loop spans 14 amino acids. Germline V gene data show CDR1 as MNHEY and CDR2 as SVGEGT. V was clipped by 2 bases and J by 4 bases; unmatched bases: 3.